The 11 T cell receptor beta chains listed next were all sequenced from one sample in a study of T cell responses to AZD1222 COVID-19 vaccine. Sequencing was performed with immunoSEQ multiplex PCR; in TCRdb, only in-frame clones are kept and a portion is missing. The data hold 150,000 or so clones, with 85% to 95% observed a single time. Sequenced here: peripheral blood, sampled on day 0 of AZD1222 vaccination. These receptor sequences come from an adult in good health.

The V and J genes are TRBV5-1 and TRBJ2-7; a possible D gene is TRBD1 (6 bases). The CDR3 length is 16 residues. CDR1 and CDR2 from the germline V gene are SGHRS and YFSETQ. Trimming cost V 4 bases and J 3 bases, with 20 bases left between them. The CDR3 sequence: CASSPRQDSTHYEQYF. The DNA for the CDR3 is TGCGCCAGCAGCCCCCGACAGGACTCAACTCACTACGAGCAGTACTTC.

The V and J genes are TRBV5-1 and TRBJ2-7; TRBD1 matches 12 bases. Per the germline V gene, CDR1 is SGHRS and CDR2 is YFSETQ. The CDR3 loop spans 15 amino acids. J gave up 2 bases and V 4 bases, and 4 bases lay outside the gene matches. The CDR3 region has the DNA TGCGCCAGCAGCGAGGGACAGGGGGCGGCCTACGAGCAGTACTTC. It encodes CASSEGQGAAYEQYF.

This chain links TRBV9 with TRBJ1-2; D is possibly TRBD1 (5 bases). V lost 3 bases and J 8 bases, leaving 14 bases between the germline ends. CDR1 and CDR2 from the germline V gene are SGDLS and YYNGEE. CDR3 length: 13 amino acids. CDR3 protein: CASSAGPSKGYTF. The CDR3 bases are TGTGCCAGCAGCGCGGGACCCTCGAAGGGCTACACCTTC.

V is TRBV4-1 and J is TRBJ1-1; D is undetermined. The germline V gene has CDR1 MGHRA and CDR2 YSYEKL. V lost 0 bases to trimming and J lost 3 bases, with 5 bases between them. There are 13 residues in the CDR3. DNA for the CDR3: TGCGCCAGCAGCCAAGATGAGTACACTGAAGCTTTCTTT. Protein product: CASSQDEYTEAFF.

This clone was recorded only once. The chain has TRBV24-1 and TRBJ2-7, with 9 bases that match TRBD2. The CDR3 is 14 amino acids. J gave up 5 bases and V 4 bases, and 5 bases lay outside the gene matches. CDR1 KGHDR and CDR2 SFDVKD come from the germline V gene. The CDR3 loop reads CATSDPAGGDEQYF. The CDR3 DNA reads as TGTGCCACCAGTGACCCCGCGGGAGGGGACGAGCAGTACTTC.

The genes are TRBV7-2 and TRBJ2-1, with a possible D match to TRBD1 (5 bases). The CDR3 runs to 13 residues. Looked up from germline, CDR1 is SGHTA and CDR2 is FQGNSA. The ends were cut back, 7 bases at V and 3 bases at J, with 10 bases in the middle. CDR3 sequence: CASTMGLYNEQFF. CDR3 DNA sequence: TGTGCCAGCACCATGGGGCTCTACAATGAGCAGTTCTTC.

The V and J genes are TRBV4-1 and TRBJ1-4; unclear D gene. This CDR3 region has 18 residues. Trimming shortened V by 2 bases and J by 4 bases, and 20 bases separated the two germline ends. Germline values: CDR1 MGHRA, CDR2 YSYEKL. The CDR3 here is CASSQINLDGRNNEKLFF. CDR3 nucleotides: TGCGCCAGCAGCCAAATTAACCTTGACGGCCGGAATAATGAAAAACTGTTTTTT.

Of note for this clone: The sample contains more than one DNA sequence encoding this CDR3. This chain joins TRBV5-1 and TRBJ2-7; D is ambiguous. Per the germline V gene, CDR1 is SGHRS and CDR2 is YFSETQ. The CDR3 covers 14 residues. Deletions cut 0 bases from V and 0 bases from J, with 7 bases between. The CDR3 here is CASSLGGFSYEQYF. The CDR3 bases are TGCGCCAGCAGCTTGGGCGGCTTCTCCTACGAGCAGTACTTC.

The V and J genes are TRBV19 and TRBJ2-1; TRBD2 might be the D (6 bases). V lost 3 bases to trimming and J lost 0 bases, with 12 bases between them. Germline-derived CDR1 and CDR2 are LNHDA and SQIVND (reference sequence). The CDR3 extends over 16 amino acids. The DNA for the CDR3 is TGTGCCAGTAGTATGTCTAGCGCAAGCTCCTACAATGAGCAGTTCTTC. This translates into CASSMSSASSYNEQFF. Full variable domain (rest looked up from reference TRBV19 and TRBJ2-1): DGGITQSPKYLFRKEGQNVTLSCEQNLNHDAMYWYRQDPGQGLRLIYYSQIVNDFQKGDIAEGYSVSREKKESFPLTVTSAQKNPTAFYLCASSMSSASSYNEQFFGPGTRLTVL.

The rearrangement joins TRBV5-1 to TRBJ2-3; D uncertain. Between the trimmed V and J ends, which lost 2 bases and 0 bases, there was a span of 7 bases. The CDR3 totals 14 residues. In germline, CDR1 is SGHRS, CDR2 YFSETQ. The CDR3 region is CASSFPGSTDTQYF. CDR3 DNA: TGCGCCAGCAGCTTTCCCGGTAGCACAGATACGCAGTATTTT.

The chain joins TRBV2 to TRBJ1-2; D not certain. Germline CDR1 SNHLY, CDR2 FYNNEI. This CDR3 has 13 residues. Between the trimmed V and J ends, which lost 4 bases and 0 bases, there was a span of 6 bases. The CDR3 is CASSVGANYGYTF. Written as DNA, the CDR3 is TGTGCCAGCAGTGTAGGAGCTAACTATGGCTACACCTTC.